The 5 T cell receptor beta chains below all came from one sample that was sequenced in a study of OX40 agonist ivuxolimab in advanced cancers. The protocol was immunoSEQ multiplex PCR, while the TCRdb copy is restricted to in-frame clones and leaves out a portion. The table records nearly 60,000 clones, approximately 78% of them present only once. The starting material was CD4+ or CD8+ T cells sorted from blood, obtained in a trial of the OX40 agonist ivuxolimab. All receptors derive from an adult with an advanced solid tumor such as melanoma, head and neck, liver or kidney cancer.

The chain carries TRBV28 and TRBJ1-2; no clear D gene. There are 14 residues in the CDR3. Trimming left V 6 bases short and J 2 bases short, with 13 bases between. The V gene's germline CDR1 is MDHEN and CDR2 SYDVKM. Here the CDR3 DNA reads TGTGCCAGCAGATCACTTGGCACCAACTATGGCTACACCTTC. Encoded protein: CASRSLGTNYGYTF.

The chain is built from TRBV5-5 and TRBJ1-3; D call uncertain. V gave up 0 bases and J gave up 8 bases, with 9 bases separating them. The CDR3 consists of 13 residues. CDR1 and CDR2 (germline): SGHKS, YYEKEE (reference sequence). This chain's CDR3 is CASSLVDWDTIYF. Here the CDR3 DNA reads TGTGCCAGCAGCTTGGTTGATTGGGACACCATATATTTT. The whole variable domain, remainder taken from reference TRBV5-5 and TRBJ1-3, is DAGVTQSPTHLIKTRGQQVTLRCSPISGHKSVSWYQQVLGQGPQFIFQYYEKEERGRGNFPDRFSARQFPNYSSELNVNALLLGDSALYLCASSLVDWDTIYFGEGSWLTVV.

The CDR3 nucleotides are TGTGCCAGCAGCGTAGCAAGGGGCGGCTATGGCTACACCTTC. Translating it yields CASSVARGGYGYTF. The rearrangement links TRBV9 to TRBJ1-2; D might be TRBD1 (5 bases). The CDR3 loop spans 14 amino acids. Germline assignment: CDR1 SGDLS and CDR2 YYNGEE. Trimming took 0 bases from V and 4 from J, leaving 10 bases between them.

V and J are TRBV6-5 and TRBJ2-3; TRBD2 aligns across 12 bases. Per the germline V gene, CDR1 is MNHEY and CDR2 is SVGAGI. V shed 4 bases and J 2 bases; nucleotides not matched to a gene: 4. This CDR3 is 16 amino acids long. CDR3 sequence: CASSLTSGGLTDTQYF. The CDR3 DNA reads TGTGCCAGCAGTTTGACTAGCGGGGGCCTCACAGATACGCAGTATTTT.

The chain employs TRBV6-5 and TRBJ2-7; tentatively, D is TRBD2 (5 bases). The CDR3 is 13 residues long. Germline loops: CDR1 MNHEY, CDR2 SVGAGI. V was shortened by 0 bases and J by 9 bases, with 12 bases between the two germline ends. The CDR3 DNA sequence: TGTGCCAGCAGTTACTCTAGCGAAACGGGGCAGTACTTC. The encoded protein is CASSYSSETGQYF.